This T cell receptor beta chain was found in a study of neurological immune-mediated disorders. General study results and limits: Levels of TCR clonal expansion peaked in HTLV-1-associated myelopathy and reached their lowest in multiple sclerosis, under those of healthy controls.

This clonotype was found many times. The antigen remains unidentified. The V and J ends lost 5 bases and 5 bases respectively, with 27 bases between them. This CDR3 comprises 18 residues. CDR1 is SGHAT, CDR2 FQNNGV, per germline. Unsorted libraries were generated from 2 million PBMCs held at -80 degrees C. TCRdb reprocessed the 5' RACE reads with MiXCR, giving one entry per CDR3 protein. This sample has around 67,000 distinct CDR3 sequences; around 5.2% occur once, and the top ten carry approximately 7.4%. The clonotype was recovered from a man younger than 35 with multiple sclerosis. The rearrangement uses TRBV11-2 and TRBJ2-5, with D perhaps matching TRBD1 (6 bases). The sequenced sample was PBMCs. The CDR3: CASSRIPRGARGSETQYF. The DNA of the CDR3 is TGTGCCAGCAGCCGGATCCCACGAGGCGCCAGGGGTTCGGAGACCCAGTACTTC.